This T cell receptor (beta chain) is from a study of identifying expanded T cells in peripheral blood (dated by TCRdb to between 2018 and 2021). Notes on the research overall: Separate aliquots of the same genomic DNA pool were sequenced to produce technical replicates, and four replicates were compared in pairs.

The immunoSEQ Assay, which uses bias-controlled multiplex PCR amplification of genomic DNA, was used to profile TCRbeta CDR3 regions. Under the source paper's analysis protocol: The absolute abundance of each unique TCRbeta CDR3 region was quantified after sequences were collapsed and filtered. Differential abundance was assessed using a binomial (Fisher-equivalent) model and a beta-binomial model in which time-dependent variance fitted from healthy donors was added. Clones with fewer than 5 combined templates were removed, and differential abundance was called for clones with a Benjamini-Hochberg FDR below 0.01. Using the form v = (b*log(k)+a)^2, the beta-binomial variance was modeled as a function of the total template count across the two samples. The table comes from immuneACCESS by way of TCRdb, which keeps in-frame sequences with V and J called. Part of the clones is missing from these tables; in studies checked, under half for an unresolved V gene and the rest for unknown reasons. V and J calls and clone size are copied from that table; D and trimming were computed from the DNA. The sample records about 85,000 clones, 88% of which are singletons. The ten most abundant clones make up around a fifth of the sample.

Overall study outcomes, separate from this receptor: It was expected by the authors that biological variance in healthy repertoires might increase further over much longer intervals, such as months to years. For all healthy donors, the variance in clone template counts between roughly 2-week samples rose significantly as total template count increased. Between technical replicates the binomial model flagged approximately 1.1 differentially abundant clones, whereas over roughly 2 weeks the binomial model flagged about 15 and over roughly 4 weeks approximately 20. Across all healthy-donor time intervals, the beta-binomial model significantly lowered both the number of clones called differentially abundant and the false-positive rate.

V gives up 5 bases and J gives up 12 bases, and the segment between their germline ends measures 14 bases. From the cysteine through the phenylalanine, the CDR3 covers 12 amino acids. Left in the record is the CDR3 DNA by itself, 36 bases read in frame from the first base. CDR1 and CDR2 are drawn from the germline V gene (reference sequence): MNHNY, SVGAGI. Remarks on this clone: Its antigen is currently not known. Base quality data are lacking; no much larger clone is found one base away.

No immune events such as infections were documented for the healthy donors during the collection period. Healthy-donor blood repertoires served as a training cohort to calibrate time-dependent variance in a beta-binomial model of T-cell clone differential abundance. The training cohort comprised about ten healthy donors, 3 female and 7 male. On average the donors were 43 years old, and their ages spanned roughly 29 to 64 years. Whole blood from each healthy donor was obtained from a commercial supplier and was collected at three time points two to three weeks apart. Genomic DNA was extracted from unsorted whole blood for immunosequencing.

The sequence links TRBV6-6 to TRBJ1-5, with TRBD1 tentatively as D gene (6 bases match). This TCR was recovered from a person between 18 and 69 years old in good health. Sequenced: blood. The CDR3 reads CASSTRDRFQHF. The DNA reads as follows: TGTGCCAGCAGTACCAGAGACAGGTTCCAGCATTTT.